This entry describes one TCR beta chain. A single count supports this clone. No cognate antigen has been identified for it. It has no much larger one-base neighbor in the sample; base qualities were not kept. This entry belongs to a study of Ad26.COV2.S vaccination and SARS-CoV-2 variants (dated by TCRdb to about 2021). As for the study more broadly: Vaccine-arm donors came from COV1001, a multicentre, randomized, double-blind, placebo-controlled phase I-IIa trial of Ad26.COV2.S in healthy adults. Investigators did not know the trial group allocation while performing experiments and assessing outcomes. Trial participants were randomized into five groups of five: low-dose or high-dose Ad26.COV2.S given once or twice, or placebo on both occasions. The specificity and breadth of SARS-CoV-2-reactive T cell receptors after Ad26.COV2.S vaccination were assessed by TCRbeta repertoire sequencing. The TCR-sequenced set comprised approximately 32 samples: roughly 19 Ad26.COV2.S vaccine recipients, 5 placebo recipients and 8 SARS-CoV-2 convalescent individuals. Ad26.COV2.S was administered intramuscularly at a dose of 5x10^10 or 1x10^11 viral particles, either as one shot or as two shots given 56 days apart. The paper as a whole reports these results and caveats: Non-spike TCR breadth was comparable between vaccine and placebo recipients, consistent with the vaccine containing only spike. Substantial breadth of spike-specific CD8+ and CD4+ T cell responses was reported after vaccination. It was noted by the authors that total T cell responses may have been underestimated by the TCR breadth and depth analyses. The study lacked the statistical power to compare responses across vaccine doses or regimens. Compared with placebo recipients, Ad26.COV2.S recipients showed higher spike-specific TCR breadth (P = 0.0014).

TCRbeta CDR3 regions were sequenced with the immunoSEQ Assay. After extraction, genomic DNA underwent amplification by bias-controlled multiplex PCR, followed by high-throughput sequencing. The authors' pipeline ran thus. To quantify the absolute abundance of every unique TCRbeta CDR3 region, sequences were collapsed and filtered. T cell fraction was estimated by normalizing TCRbeta template counts to usable DNA, with usable DNA measured through amplification of reference genes found in all nucleated cells. Repertoire TCRs were annotated as SARS-CoV-2-specific by exact matching of V gene, CDR3 amino acid sequence and J gene to a known reactive TCR set. MIRA supplied the reference SARS-CoV-2 TCR set, which was filtered for enrichment in COVID-19-positive ImmuneCODE repertoires so that public or cross-reactive TCRs were removed. Using the MIRA antigens, annotated TCRs were further analysed by specific ORF or by position within an ORF. Breadth was defined as annotated unique rearrangements over total unique productive rearrangements; depth was the summed frequency of those rearrangements. Two-sided Wilcoxon rank-sum tests were applied when comparing TCR breadth between groups. This immuneACCESS table, as held by TCRdb, lists in-frame sequences with V and J called but not all clones. Of the missing ones, under half trace to an unresolved V gene in checked studies; the others have no known cause. D and trimming were read from the DNA, whereas the V and J calls and clone size are those reported in that table. Present in this sample are approximately 410,000 clones, about 90% of which were seen just once. The ten largest make up about 1.7% of the sample.

The sample's treatment or condition label, decoded: around 19 received Ad26.COV2.S at low or high dose, single or two shots; a few received placebo; per-sample allocation not given. For vaccine and placebo recipients, the sequenced repertoires came from samples collected on day 63 after the first injection. Between 29 July and 7 August 2020, Cohort 1b enrolled 20 to 30 adults aged 18-55 years at one site in Boston, USA. Ad26.COV2.S was a replication-incompetent adenovirus type 26 vector expressing a prefusion-stabilized SARS-CoV-2 spike protein from the original Wuhan strain. The germline V gene sets CDR1 to SGHTA and CDR2 to FQGNSA. The CDR3 runs 13 amino acids, cysteine and phenylalanine included. Kept here is only the CDR3 DNA, which spans 39 bases and is read in frame from base 1. V and J are truncated by 4 bases and 4 bases respectively, leaving an intervening sequence of 11 bases.

The material was peripheral blood, obtained in a trial of Ad26.COV2.S vaccine versus placebo. In this chain, TRBV7-2 is recombined with TRBJ2-7, with the D gene uncertain. This TCR derives from a person between 18 and 60 years old who received the Ad26.COV2.S COVID-19 vaccine or a placebo. CDR3 sequence: CASSYRRSYEQYF. The DNA is as follows: TGTGCCAGCAGCTACCGACGCAGTTACGAGCAGTACTTC.